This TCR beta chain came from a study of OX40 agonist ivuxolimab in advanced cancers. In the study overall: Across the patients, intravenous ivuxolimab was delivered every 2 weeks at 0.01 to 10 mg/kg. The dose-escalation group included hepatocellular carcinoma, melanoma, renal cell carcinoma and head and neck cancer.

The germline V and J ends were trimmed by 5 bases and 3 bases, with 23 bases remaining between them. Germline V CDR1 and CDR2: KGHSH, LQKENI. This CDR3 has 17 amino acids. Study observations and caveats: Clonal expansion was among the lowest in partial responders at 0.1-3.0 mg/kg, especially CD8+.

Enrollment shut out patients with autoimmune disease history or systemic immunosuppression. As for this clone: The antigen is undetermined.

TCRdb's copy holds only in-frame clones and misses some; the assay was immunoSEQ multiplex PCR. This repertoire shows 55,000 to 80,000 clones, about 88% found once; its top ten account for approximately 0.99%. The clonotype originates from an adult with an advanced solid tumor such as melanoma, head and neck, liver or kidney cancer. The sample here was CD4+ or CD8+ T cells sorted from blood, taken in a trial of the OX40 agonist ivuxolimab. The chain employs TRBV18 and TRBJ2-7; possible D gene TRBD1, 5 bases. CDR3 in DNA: TGTGCCAGCTCATGGCGCAGCCCAACCACAGGCTTCTACGAGCAGTACTTC. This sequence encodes CASSWRSPTTGFYEQYF.